This T cell receptor (beta chain) was identified in a study of cytomegalovirus exposure and HLA in healthy donors. This clone came up once. No antigen is known for it. At one of its ends the junction is not consistent with the germline gene, which may arise from a read error. The PCR used 60 Vbeta and 13 Jbeta primers. Here immunoSEQ multiplex PCR was the method, and the copy in TCRdb shows in-frame clones only, minus some. The sample consists of roughly 150,000 clones, 73% of them appearing once. Germline V gives CDR1 SEHNR, CDR2 FQNEAQ (reference sequence). The CDR3 has 16 residues. Overall study results and limits: Most TCR sequences proved rare, with some public TCRs found in many donors.

The sequence was collected from a woman aged 18-35 years in good health and CMV-seropositive. The V call is TRBV7-9, the J call TRBJ1-5; 7 bases match TRBD1. Sequencing was performed on PBMCs. CDR3 protein: CSSSGGTVYSNQPQHF. In DNA, the CDR3 is TGTTCCAGCAGCGGTGGGACAGTCTATAGCAATCAGCCCCAGCATTTT.